This note documents a single TCR beta chain sequence. It was during active infection that Seattle patients were enrolled and then longitudinally followed. This sample is drawn from a study of blood T cell repertoires in COVID-19. Overall study: Both acute and convalescent COVID-19 samples were obtained from the United States, Italy and Spain.

The V segment lost 4 bases and the J segment 4 bases; nucleotides outside the gene matches: 5. The V gene's germline CDR1 is MRHNA and CDR2 SNTAGT. The CDR3 contains 15 residues. In the original processing: Amplification from reference gene primers served as the basis for estimated nucleated cell counts. The protocol was immunoSEQ multiplex PCR, while the TCRdb copy is restricted to in-frame clones and leaves out a portion. V and J calls and clone size come straight from that table; D and trimming were deduced from the DNA. This sample has a few hundred thousand clones, with over 75% found just once.

The receptor was isolated from a human donor with COVID-19, enrolled during active disease. The donor label of this sample is uncertain. The chain recombines TRBV6-4 with TRBJ2-3; 10 nucleotides agree with TRBD2. The sequencing input was peripheral blood. CDR3 sequence: CASSVGTSDADTQYF. The CDR3 DNA reads as TGTGCCAGCAGTGTTGGGACTAGCGATGCAGATACGCAGTATTTT.